This T cell receptor (beta chain) was obtained from a study of T cell responses to AZD1222 COVID-19 vaccine. Germline loops: CDR1 SNHLY, CDR2 FYNNEI. This CDR3 contains 13 residues. Trimming shortened V by 4 bases and J by 7 bases, and 11 bases separated the two germline ends. As concerns this clone: The antigen is undetermined.

Profiling relied on immunoSEQ multiplex PCR, and the TCRdb table lists in-frame clones only, not all of them. The sample has tens of thousands of clones, roughly 75% seen once; the top ten hold about 3.9%. Study results and limitations: Females made up more of the donors, who were largely white British, and clonal diversity may have come out too low. Across the whole spike, CD4 TCRs peaked at regions 160-218 and 743-854.

This rearrangement joins TRBV2 to TRBJ1-5; TRBD1 is a possible D gene (6 bases). Sequenced here: peripheral blood, sampled on day 0 of AZD1222 vaccination. This TCR came from an adult in good health. CDR3 coding DNA: TGTGCCAGCAGTGGCGGCAGGGGACAGCCCCAGCATTTT. Amino acids: CASSGGRGQPQHF.